A single sample is the source of the 20 T cell receptor beta chains below, sequenced in a study of regulatory T cells in long-lasting Graves disease. Time point meaning: newly diagnosed GD, antithyroid drugs for less than 3 months. PBMC RNA was the source of the TCR library. Relying on iRepertoire HTBI primers and Arm-PCR of CDR3 regions, the team built TCR beta libraries. TCRdb itself ran the multiplex PCR reads through MiXCR, one entry per CDR3 protein. The sample gives about 530,000 distinct CDR3 sequences, about 15% of which show up once; 25% is in the top ten. This sample was also put to use in a study of T cells in Graves' hyperthyroidism and ophthalmopathy.

Sequencing was performed on peripheral blood mononuclear cells (PBMCs), taken at new diagnosis, from a patient treated with antithyroid drugs. All receptors come from a woman aged 40 to 65 with Graves disease.

The genes are TRBV6-1 and TRBJ2-1; D tentatively reads TRBD1 or TRBD2 (5 bases each). Gene TRBJ2-5 matches the end of the DNA better, so the J call may be wrong. CDR1 is MNHNS, CDR2 SASEGT, per germline. The CDR3 length is 17 residues. The CDR3 sequence: CASSIDSVGPEQETQYF. The CDR3 nucleotides are TGTGCCAGCAGTATCGACAGTGTGGGACCCGAACAGGAGACCCAGTACTTC.

This clonotype was found a few times. The gene calls are TRBV27 and TRBJ1-4, with D perhaps matching TRBD1 (5 bases). Germline V gives CDR1 MNHEY, CDR2 SMNVEV (reference sequence). The CDR3 runs to 16 residues. V was pared by 2 bases and J by 4 bases, with 14 bases between. CDR3 residues: CASSLNWGRVNEKLFF. The CDR3 DNA is TGTGCCAGCAGTTTAAACTGGGGCAGAGTTAATGAAAAACTGTTTTTT.

This clonotype was recorded many times. CDR3 loop: CASRGGDLNSPLHF. CDR3 DNA sequence: TGTGCCAGCAGGGGTGGGGACTTGAATTCACCCCTCCACTTT. The chain recombines TRBV2 with TRBJ1-6, with a possible D match to TRBD1 (5 bases). Trimming removed 6 bases from V and 7 bases from J, with 13 bases in between. The CDR3 spans 14 residues. Per the germline V gene, CDR1 is SNHLY and CDR2 is FYNNEI.

The gene calls are TRBV4-1 and TRBJ2-7, with D tentatively TRBD1 (6 bases). The germline V gene has CDR1 MGHRA and CDR2 YSYEKL. Trimming took off 3 bases at V and 2 bases at J, with 17 bases between the two ends. This CDR3 spans 16 amino acids. The CDR3 coding sequence is TGCGCCAGCAGCCAGACGCCGGTCCAGGGGACCTACGAGCAGTACTTC. It specifies CASSQTPVQGTYEQYF.

The chain recombines TRBV6-5 with TRBJ1-5; D is unresolved. The V end was cut by 0 bases, the J end by 7 bases, with 7 bases between. This CDR3 contains 13 residues. Germline V gene data show CDR1 as MNHEY and CDR2 as SVGAGI. The CDR3 here is CASSYSVQQPQHF. The CDR3 DNA is TGTGCCAGCAGTTACTCGGTTCAGCAGCCCCAGCATTTT.

This chain joins TRBV28 and TRBJ1-2; possible D gene TRBD1, 5 bases. The germline V gene has CDR1 MDHEN and CDR2 SYDVKM. V lost 0 bases and J lost 8, with 10 bases in between. The CDR3 sequence is 13 residues long. The CDR3 region is CASSLWGGVGYTF. The CDR3 DNA reads as TGTGCCAGCAGTTTATGGGGGGGGGTGGGCTACACCTTC.

In its sample, this clonotype was seen a few times. The V gene is TRBV30, the J gene TRBJ2-5, with 12 positions matching TRBD2. Germline V gives CDR1 GTSNPN, CDR2 SVGIG (reference sequence). This CDR3 has 15 amino acids. After removal of 5 bases from V and 2 bases from J, the junction contained 6 bases not matched to a gene. The CDR3, as DNA: TGTGCCTGGGCCCCGGGACTAGCGGGTCAAGAGACCCAGTACTTC. As protein: CAWAPGLAGQETQYF. Full variable domain (outside the CDR3, taken from reference TRBV30 and TRBJ2-5): SQTIHQWPATLVQPVGSPLSLECTVEGTSNPNLYWYRQAAGRGLQLLFYSVGIGQISSEVPQNLSASRPQDRQFILSSKKLLLSDSGFYLCAWAPGLAGQETQYFGPGTRLLVL.

The V and J genes are TRBV25-1 and TRBJ1-4; D gene ambiguous. V lost 4 bases to trimming and J lost 7 bases, with 7 bases between them. CDR1 is MGHDK, CDR2 SYGVNS, per germline. This CDR3 contains 12 residues. CDR3 amino acids: CASSVRSEKLFF. In nucleotides, the CDR3 is TGTGCCAGCAGTGTACGTTCTGAAAAACTGTTTTTT.

This clonotype was recorded at least ten times. V and J are TRBV7-8 and TRBJ2-7, with unresolved D. The CDR3 sequence is 15 residues long. V was clipped by 1 base and J by 0 bases, with 10 bases between them. Looked up from germline, CDR1 is SGHVS and CDR2 is FQNEAQ. The CDR3 DNA sequence: TGTGCCAGCAGCTTAGATTCAATAAGCTCCTACGAGCAGTACTTC. This translates into CASSLDSISSYEQYF.

The V call is TRBV10-3, the J call TRBJ2-3; 8 bases agree with TRBD2. The V gene's germline CDR1 is ENHRY and CDR2 SYGVKD. J lost 5 bases, V lost 11 bases, and 12 bases had no gene match. The CDR3 is 14 residues long. CDR3 region: CALSGGGSKDTQYF. CDR3 DNA: TGTGCCCTCTCGGGCGGGGGGTCAAAAGATACGCAGTATTTT.

Details on this clonotype: A read error may explain this, as a much larger clone is one base away. This chain uses TRBV11-2 with TRBJ2-7; tentatively, D is TRBD1 or TRBD2 (6 bases each). The ends were cut back, 5 bases at V and 3 bases at J, with 23 bases in the middle. The CDR3 has 17 amino acids. Germline values: CDR1 SGHAT, CDR2 FQNNGV. The CDR3 DNA sequence: TGTGCCAGCAGCCCCCTAGGGGGAGGATTACGTGGCTACGAGCAGTACTTC. Translating gives CASSPLGGGLRGYEQYF.

In its sample, this clonotype was seen many times. The rearrangement uses TRBV10-3 and TRBJ1-5, with D uncertain. In germline, CDR1 is ENHRY, CDR2 SYGVKD. Trimming pared 6 bases from V and 0 bases from J, leaving 6 bases between. The CDR3 is made up of 13 amino acids. The CDR3, as DNA: TGTGCCATCAGGGATTATAGCAATCAGCCCCAGCATTTT. Amino acid sequence: CAIRDYSNQPQHF.

This clonotype has a count of ten or more. V is TRBV7-2 and J is TRBJ2-2; D is perhaps TRBD2 (5 bases). The CDR3 extends over 13 amino acids. Germline CDR1 and CDR2: SGHTA and FQGNSA. The germline V and J ends were trimmed by 5 bases and 4 bases, with 8 bases remaining between them. CDR3 sequence: CASSPSGTGELFF. As DNA, the CDR3 is TGTGCCAGCAGCCCAAGCGGCACCGGGGAGCTGTTTTTT. The whole variable domain, remainder taken from reference TRBV7-2 and TRBJ2-2, is GAGVSQSPSNKVTEKGKDVELRCDPISGHTALYWYRQSLGQGLEFLIYFQGNSAPDKSGLPSDRFSAERTGGSVSTLTIQRTQQEDSAVYLCASSPSGTGELFFGEGSRLTVL.

This clonotype was counted many times. The chain uses TRBV10-3 and TRBJ1-1, with TRBD1 as a possible D gene (5 bases). CDR1 and CDR2 (germline): ENHRY, SYGVKD. The V gene lost 0 bases and the J gene lost 1 base, with 9 bases spanning the gap. This CDR3 contains 15 residues. CDR3 coding DNA: TGTGCCATCAGTGAGTCGAGACAGCCGAACACTGAAGCTTTCTTT. This translates into CAISESRQPNTEAFF.

This clonotype showed up just once. The genes are TRBV6-4 and TRBJ2-5, with TRBD2 matching 8 bases. The V segment lost 6 bases and the J segment 1 base; nucleotides outside the gene matches: 22. The V gene's germline CDR1 is MRHNA and CDR2 SNTAGT. This CDR3 region has 20 residues. CDR3 residues: CASSNMPGRATSGGQETQYF. The CDR3 DNA is TGTGCCAGCAGCAATATGCCGGGGCGCGCCACTAGCGGTGGCCAAGAGACCCAGTACTTC.

This clonotype occurred a few times. The chain carries TRBV7-9 and TRBJ1-6; perhaps TRBD1 as D (5 bases). The germline V and J ends were trimmed by 5 bases and 9 bases, with 11 bases remaining between them. Germline CDR1 is SEHNR and CDR2 is FQNEAQ (reference sequence). The CDR3 totals 13 residues. The CDR3 nucleotides read TGTGCCAGCAGCCGGGACTCGATTTCACCCCTCCACTTT. This encodes CASSRDSISPLHF.

The V gene is TRBV4-2, the J gene TRBJ2-5; perhaps D is TRBD1 or TRBD2 (6 bases each). V was trimmed by 0 bases and J by 4 bases, leaving 18 bases between them. This CDR3 is built from 17 residues. Germline V gene lookup returns CDR1 LGHNA and CDR2 YNFKEQ. The CDR3 protein is CASSQDGGGVRGETQYF. The CDR3 DNA sequence: TGTGCCAGCAGCCAAGACGGGGGCGGGGTGCGAGGAGAGACCCAGTACTTC.

The rearrangement joins TRBV15 to TRBJ1-4; D not certain. The V end lost 9 bases, the J end lost 5 bases, and 13 bases lay between the germline ends. CDR1 is LNHNV, CDR2 YYDKDF, per germline (reference sequence). This CDR3 has 13 amino acids. The CDR3 DNA follows: TGTGCCACTTGGCACAAAGAGAATGAAAAACTGTTTTTT. Translation: CATWHKENEKLFF.

This clonotype was counted only a few times. The DNA of the CDR3 is TGCGCCAGCAGCTGGACAGGGGGGGACACCGGGGAGCTGTTTTTT. Residues: CASSWTGGDTGELFF. The chain recombines TRBV5-1 with TRBJ2-2; 10 nucleotides align to TRBD1. Germline CDR1 is SGHRS and CDR2 is YFSETQ. The CDR3 runs to 15 residues. The trim removed 3 bases at V and 3 bases at J, leaving 2 bases unmatched.

This clonotype was counted a few times. This chain's CDR3 is CASSLETDRRRTQYF. For the CDR3, the DNA is TGTGCCAGCAGCTTAGAGACGGACAGGCGCCGGACCCAGTACTTC. This sequence joins TRBV7-9 and TRBJ2-5, with TRBD1 identical over 7 bases. The V segment lost 1 base and the J segment 7 bases; nucleotides outside the gene matches: 9. Germline V CDR1 and CDR2: SEHNR, FQNEAQ (reference sequence). The CDR3 length is 15 residues.